These 7 T cell receptor beta chains originate from one sample sequenced in a study of blood T cell repertoires in COVID-19. The repertoire was sequenced with immunoSEQ multiplex PCR; TCRdb's copy has only in-frame clones and lacks some. The data contain over 200,000 clones, 86% of them singletons. The sequenced sample was PBMCs or T cells enriched from blood (not recorded which). The receptors originated from a woman in her forties or fifties in a cohort exposed to, infected with or recovered from COVID-19 (not recorded which).

This sequence joins TRBV21-1 and TRBJ2-7; TRBD2 reflects the table's D call only, with no check against the DNA. TRBV21-1 counts as a pseudogene. The CDR3 sequence is 16 residues long. The CDR3 reads CASSKGTSGDIYEQYF. The CDR3 bases are TGTGCCAGCAGCAAAGGGACTAGCGGGGATATCTACGAGCAGTACTTC.

The V gene is TRBV4-3, the J gene TRBJ1-2; D gene ambiguous. Germline CDR1 is LGHNA and CDR2 is YSLEER. V lost 1 base and J lost 4, with 10 bases in between. This CDR3 comprises 14 residues. CDR3 protein: CASSQGTSFYGYTF. The CDR3 bases are TGCGCCAGCAGCCAAGGAACAAGTTTCTATGGCTACACCTTC.

In nucleotides, the CDR3 is TGTGCCAGCAGCCTCCTAACCGGGACAGACTACGAGCAGTACTTC. It encodes CASSLLTGTDYEQYF. The chain employs TRBV14 and TRBJ2-7; 7 bases are shared with TRBD1. Germline CDR1 reads SGHDN; CDR2 reads FVKESK. The CDR3 is 15 residues long. V shed 4 bases, J shed 3 bases, and the junction held 9 bases outside the gene matches.

V usage is TRBV6-6 and J usage is TRBJ2-7, with D possibly TRBD2 on 5 matching bases. The CDR3 covers 13 residues. V gave up 2 bases and J gave up 7 bases, with 12 bases separating them. CDR1 and CDR2 (germline): MNHNY, SVGAGI (reference sequence). The CDR3 spells CASSYGRDGEQYF. As DNA, the CDR3 is TGTGCCAGCAGTTACGGTCGGGATGGGGAGCAGTACTTC.

The J gene is TRBJ1-4, the V gene TRBV7-8, with no clear D. The CDR3 extends over 14 amino acids. The germline V and J ends were trimmed by 3 bases and 6 bases, with 11 bases remaining between them. CDR1 SGHVS and CDR2 FQNEAQ come from the germline V gene. CDR3 loop: CASSFGWGDEKLFF. The CDR3, as DNA: TGTGCCAGCAGCTTCGGGTGGGGAGATGAAAAACTGTTTTTT.

The genes are TRBV5-1 and TRBJ2-7, with 8 positions matching TRBD1. This CDR3 comprises 16 residues. CDR1 and CDR2 (germline): SGHRS, YFSETQ. J was trimmed by 0 bases and V by 4 bases; bases with no gene match: 9. In nucleotides, the CDR3 is TGCGCCAGCAGCCCCCTAATAGGGACAGGCTCCTACGAGCAGTACTTC. Its protein product is CASSPLIGTGSYEQYF.

The chain combines TRBV3-1 (or the pseudogene TRBV3-2) with TRBJ1-1; D may be TRBD1 (5 bases). Per the germline V gene, CDR1 is LGHDT and CDR2 is YNNKEL (reference sequence). This CDR3 spans 13 amino acids. V dropped 1 base and J dropped 7 bases, with 10 bases sitting between them. Here the CDR3 reads CASSQVGGGEAFF. In DNA, the CDR3 is TGTGCCAGCAGCCAAGTTGGCGGGGGTGAAGCTTTCTTT.